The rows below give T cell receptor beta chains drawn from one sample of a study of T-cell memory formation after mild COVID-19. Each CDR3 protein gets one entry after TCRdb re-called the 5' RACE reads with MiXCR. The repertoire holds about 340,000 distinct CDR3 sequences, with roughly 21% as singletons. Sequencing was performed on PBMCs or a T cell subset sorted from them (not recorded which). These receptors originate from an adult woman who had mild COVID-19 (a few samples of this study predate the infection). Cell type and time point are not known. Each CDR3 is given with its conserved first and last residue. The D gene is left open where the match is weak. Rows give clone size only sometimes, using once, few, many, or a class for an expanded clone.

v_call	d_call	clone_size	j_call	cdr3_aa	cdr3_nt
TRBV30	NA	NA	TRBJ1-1	CAWTRWPENTEAFF	TGTGCCTGGACCCGCTGGCCCGAGAACACTGAAGCTTTCTTT
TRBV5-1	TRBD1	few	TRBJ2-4	CASSPGTGVIDIQYF	TGCGCCAGCAGCCCCGGGACAGGGGTCATTGACATTCAGTACTTC
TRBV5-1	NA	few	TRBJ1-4	CASSWTQGEKLFF	TGCGCCAGCAGCTGGACCCAAGGGGAAAAACTGTTTTTT
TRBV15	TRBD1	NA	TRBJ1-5	CATSRSFRGQEGNQPQHF	TGTGCCACCAGCAGATCATTCAGGGGGCAGGAGGGCAATCAGCCCCAGCATTTT
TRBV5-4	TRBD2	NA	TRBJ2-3	CASSPGSGGTPGDTQYF	TGTGCCAGCAGCCCAGGTAGCGGGGGAACTCCTGGAGATACGCAGTATTTT
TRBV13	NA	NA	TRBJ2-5	CASSLATNQETQYF	TGTGCCAGCAGCTTAGCGACGAACCAAGAGACCCAGTACTTC
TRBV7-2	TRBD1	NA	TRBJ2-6	CASSHRWGRGLGANVLTF	TGTGCCAGCAGCCACCGGTGGGGCAGGGGGTTGGGGGCCAACGTCCTGACTTTC
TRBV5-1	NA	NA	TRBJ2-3	CASSLDPGKTDTQYF	TGCGCCAGCAGCTTGGACCCGGGGAAAACAGATACGCAGTATTTT
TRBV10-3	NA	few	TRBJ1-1	CATQTGTSTEAFF	TGTGCCACGCAAACAGGGACTAGCACTGAAGCTTTCTTT
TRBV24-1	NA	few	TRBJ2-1	CATGAENYNEQFF	TGTGCCACCGGGGCCGAGAATTACAATGAGCAGTTCTTC
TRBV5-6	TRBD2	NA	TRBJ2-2	CASSTTGLEIIGNTGELFF	TGTGCCAGCAGCACAACGGGACTAGAGATTATTGGGAACACCGGGGAGCTGTTTTTT
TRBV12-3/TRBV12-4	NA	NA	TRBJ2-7	CASSPLGGRYEQYF	TGTGCCAGCAGTCCCCTCGGCGGAAGATACGAGCAGTACTTC
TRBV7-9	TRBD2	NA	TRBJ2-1	CASSPRTSGESSYNEQFF	TGTGCCAGCAGCCCACGAACTAGCGGGGAGAGCTCCTACAATGAGCAGTTCTTC
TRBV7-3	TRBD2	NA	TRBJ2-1	CASSLQSGLANEQFF	TGTGCCAGCAGCTTACAGTCGGGACTAGCCAATGAGCAGTTCTTC
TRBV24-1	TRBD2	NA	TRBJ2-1	CATSGGLAGGYEQFF	TGTGCCACCAGTGGTGGACTAGCGGGAGGATACGAGCAGTTCTTC
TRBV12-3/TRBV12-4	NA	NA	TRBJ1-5	CASREQSNQPQHF	TGTGCCAGCAGGGAACAGAGCAATCAGCCCCAGCATTTT
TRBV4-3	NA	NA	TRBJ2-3	CASSQDRNYRRTDTQYF	TGCGCCAGCAGCCAAGACCGAAATTACAGGAGAACAGATACGCAGTATTTT
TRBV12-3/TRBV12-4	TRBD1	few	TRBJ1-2	CASTTTGGYGYTF	TGTGCCAGCACTACGACAGGGGGCTATGGCTACACCTTC
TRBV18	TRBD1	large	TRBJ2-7	CASSSTGVSEQYF	TGTGCCAGCTCATCAACAGGGGTTAGCGAGCAGTACTTC
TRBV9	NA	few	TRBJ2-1	CASSAMPGLNNNEQFF	TGTGCCAGCAGCGCGATGCCGGGACTCAATAACAATGAGCAGTTCTTC
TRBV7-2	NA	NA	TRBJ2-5	CASSLVGPWATQYF	TGTGCCAGCAGCTTAGTGGGGCCTTGGGCGACCCAGTACTTC
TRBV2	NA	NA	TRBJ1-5	CASSRVTQPQHF	TGTGCCAGCAGCAGGGTCACCCAGCCCCAGCATTTT
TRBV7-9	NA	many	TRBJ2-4	CASSPQASGPVKNIQYF	TGTGCCAGCAGCCCCCAGGCCAGCGGGCCAGTCAAAAACATTCAGTACTTC
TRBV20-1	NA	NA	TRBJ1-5	CSARDAGFQHF	TGCAGTGCTAGAGACGCAGGGTTCCAGCATTTT
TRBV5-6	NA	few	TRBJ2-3	CASSLADSFSTDTQYF	TGTGCCAGCAGCTTGGCCGACAGCTTTAGCACAGATACGCAGTATTTT
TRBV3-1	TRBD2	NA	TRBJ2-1	CASSQDRRTSGLNEQFF	TGTGCCAGCAGCCAAGATAGAAGGACTAGCGGGTTGAATGAGCAGTTCTTC
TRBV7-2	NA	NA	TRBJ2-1	CASSSFYGSYNEQFF	TGTGCCAGCAGCTCCTTTTACGGGTCCTACAATGAGCAGTTCTTC
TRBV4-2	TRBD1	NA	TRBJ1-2	CASRDRGRADGYTF	TGTGCCAGCAGGGACAGGGGGCGCGCGGACGGCTACACCTTC
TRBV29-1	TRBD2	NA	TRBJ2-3	CSVGTSGYTDTQYF	TGCAGCGTTGGGACTAGCGGGTACACAGATACGCAGTATTTT